Below are 8 T cell receptor beta chains sequenced from a single sample in a study of Tregs in tolerant kidney transplant recipients. The data were produced by immunoSEQ multiplex PCR, yet TCRdb's version contains in-frame clones alone and is incomplete. The sample includes 20,000 to 25,000 clones, more than 65% of them seen just once. Mixed chimerism was transient after nonmyeloablative marrow transplants from related graft donors. Sequenced material: CD8+ T cells from blood (PBMCs), taken 6 months after the transplant. All receptors derive from a human patient who received a combined kidney and bone marrow transplant. Some T cells may be the graft donor's.

This clone has only one observation. This chain connects TRBV5-6 to TRBJ2-7, with D possibly TRBD2 on 5 matching bases. The CDR3 covers 13 residues. Germline V gene data show CDR1 as SGHDT and CDR2 as YYEEEE. Deletions cut 2 bases from V and 4 bases from J, with 10 bases between. CDR3 in amino acids: CASSFFTSYEQYF. The CDR3 DNA follows: TGTGCCAGCAGCTTCTTTACTAGTTACGAGCAGTACTTC.

The rearrangement uses TRBV6-5 and TRBJ2-3, with 7 bases lining up with TRBD1. J lost 0 bases, V lost 6 bases, and 6 bases had no gene match. The length of the CDR3 is 15 residues. Germline CDR1 and CDR2: MNHEY and SVGAGI. Written as DNA, the CDR3 is TGTGCCAGCAGCCAAGGGACAGCTAGCACAGATACGCAGTATTTT. It specifies CASSQGTASTDTQYF.

The rearrangement uses TRBV11-3 and TRBJ2-1, with D perhaps matching TRBD2 (6 bases). V lost 0 bases, J lost 8 bases, and 14 bases lay in between. This CDR3 is built from 15 residues. Germline values: CDR1 SGHNT, CDR2 YENEEA. CDR3 nucleotide sequence: TGTGCCAGCAGCTTAGATTTTTACACGGGGGATGAGCAGTTCTTC. It encodes CASSLDFYTGDEQFF.

The chain uses TRBV5-4 and TRBJ1-6, with TRBD1 as a possible D gene (6 bases). CDR3 size: 13 residues. The germline V gene encodes CDR1 SGHNT and CDR2 YYREEE (reference sequence). Trimming cost V 2 bases and J 8 bases, with 8 bases left between them. Written as DNA, the CDR3 is TGTGCCAGCAGCTTCAGGGGTGATTCACCCCTCCACTTT. This sequence encodes CASSFRGDSPLHF.

This chain connects TRBV29-1 to TRBJ2-3; tentative D call: TRBD1 (5 bases). CDR3 length equals 11 residues. The V end lost 7 bases, the J end lost 4 bases, and 9 bases lay between the germline ends. CDR1 and CDR2 from the germline V gene are SQVTM and ANQGSEA. The CDR3 region is CSGLGPDTQYF. CDR3 in DNA: TGCAGCGGACTGGGGCCAGATACGCAGTATTTT.

V and J are TRBV28 and TRBJ1-1; possible D gene TRBD1, 5 bases. CDR3 length: 11 residues. Trimming shortened V by 4 bases and J by 6 bases, and 6 bases separated the two germline ends. The V gene's germline CDR1 is MDHEN and CDR2 SYDVKM. In nucleotides, the CDR3 is TGTGCCAGCAGTTGGGGGGCTGAAGCTTTCTTT. Translation: CASSWGAEAFF.

The chain carries TRBV29-1 and TRBJ1-3; 7 positions match TRBD1. This CDR3 is built from 18 residues. CDR1 and CDR2 (germline): SQVTM, ANQGSEA. The trim removed 4 bases at V and 4 bases at J, leaving 19 bases unmatched. CDR3 in amino acids: CSVGGTARPDPLGNTIYF. DNA for the CDR3: TGCAGCGTTGGTGGGACAGCTAGGCCAGACCCCTTAGGAAACACCATATATTTT.

This clone turned up a few times. V is TRBV7-7 and J is TRBJ2-7; D is perhaps TRBD1 (5 bases). This CDR3 spans 13 amino acids. Deletions cut 5 bases from V and 3 bases from J, with 11 bases between. Germline loops: CDR1 SSHAT, CDR2 FNYEAQ (reference sequence). The CDR3 bases are TGTGCCAGCAGCGTAGGACACGGCTACGAGCAGTACTTC. This codes for CASSVGHGYEQYF.